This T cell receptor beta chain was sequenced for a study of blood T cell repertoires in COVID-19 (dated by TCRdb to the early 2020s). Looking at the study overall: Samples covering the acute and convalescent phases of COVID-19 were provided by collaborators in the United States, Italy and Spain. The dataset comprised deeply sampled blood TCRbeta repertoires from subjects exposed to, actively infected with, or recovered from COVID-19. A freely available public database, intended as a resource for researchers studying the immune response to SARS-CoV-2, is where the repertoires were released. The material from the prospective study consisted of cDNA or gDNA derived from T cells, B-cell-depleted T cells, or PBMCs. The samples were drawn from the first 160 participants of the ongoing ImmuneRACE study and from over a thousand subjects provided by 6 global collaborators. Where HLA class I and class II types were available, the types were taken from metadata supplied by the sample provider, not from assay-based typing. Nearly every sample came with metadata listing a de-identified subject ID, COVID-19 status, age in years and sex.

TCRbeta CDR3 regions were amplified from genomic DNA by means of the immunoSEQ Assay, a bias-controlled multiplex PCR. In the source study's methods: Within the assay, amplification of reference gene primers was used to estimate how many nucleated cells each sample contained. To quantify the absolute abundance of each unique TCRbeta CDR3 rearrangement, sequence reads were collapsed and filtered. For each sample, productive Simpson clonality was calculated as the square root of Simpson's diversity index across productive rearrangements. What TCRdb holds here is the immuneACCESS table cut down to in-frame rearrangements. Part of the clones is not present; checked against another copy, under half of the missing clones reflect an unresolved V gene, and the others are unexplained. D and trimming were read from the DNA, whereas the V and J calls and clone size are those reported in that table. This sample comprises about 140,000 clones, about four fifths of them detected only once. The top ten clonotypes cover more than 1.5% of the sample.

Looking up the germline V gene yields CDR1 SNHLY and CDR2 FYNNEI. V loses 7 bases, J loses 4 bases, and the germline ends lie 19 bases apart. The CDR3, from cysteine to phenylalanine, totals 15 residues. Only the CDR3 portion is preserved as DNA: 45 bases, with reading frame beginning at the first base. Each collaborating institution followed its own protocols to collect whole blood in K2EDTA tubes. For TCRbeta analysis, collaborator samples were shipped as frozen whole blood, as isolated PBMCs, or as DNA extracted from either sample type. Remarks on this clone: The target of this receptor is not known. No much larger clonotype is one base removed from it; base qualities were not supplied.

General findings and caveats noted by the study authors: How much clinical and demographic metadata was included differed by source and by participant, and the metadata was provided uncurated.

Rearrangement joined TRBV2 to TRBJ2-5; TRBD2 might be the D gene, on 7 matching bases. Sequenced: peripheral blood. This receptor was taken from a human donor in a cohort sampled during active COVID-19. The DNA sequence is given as TGTGCCAGCACAAAAGGGGGGGCTAACCGAGAGACCCAGTACTTC. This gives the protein CASTKGGANRETQYF.